These T cell receptor beta chains were read from a single sample in a study of CD8+ T cells in alopecia areata. Using immunoSEQ multiplex PCR, the repertoire was profiled, and TCRdb retains in-frame clones only, with some absent. Counted here are about 190,000 clones, roughly 64% occurring once; the ten biggest clones make up about 4.2%. The sample was CD4+ T cells sorted from blood, taken at week 4, from a patient treated with tofacitinib. These receptors originate from a human donor with alopecia areata. Each CDR3 is given with its conserved first and last residue. Each record gives: D gene, V gene, clone size, J gene, CDR3 protein, CDR3 DNA. D genes are given only for firm matches. Rows give clone size only sometimes, using once, few, many, or a class for an expanded clone.

D: -; V: TRBV30; size: -; J: TRBJ1-2; CDR3: CAWSITGQFFNTF; DNA: TGTGCCTGGAGTATCACCGGACAGTTCTTCAACACCTTC
D: -; V: TRBV23-1; size: few; J: TRBJ2-1; CDR3: CASSHNVQSYNEQFF; DNA: TGCGCCAGCAGTCACAATGTCCAGTCCTACAATGAGCAGTTCTTC
D: -; V: TRBV15; size: -; J: TRBJ1-2; CDR3: CATSRDQGRGKTIGYTF; DNA: TGTGCCACCAGCAGAGATCAGGGAAGGGGGAAGACGATTGGCTACACCTTC
D: -; V: TRBV30; size: -; J: TRBJ1-2; CDR3: CAWSVEQVYTF; DNA: TGTGCCTGGAGCGTCGAACAGGTCTACACCTTC
D: TRBD1; V: TRBV7-2; size: -; J: TRBJ1-6; CDR3: CASSSAGTGVNSPLHF; DNA: TGTGCCAGCAGTTCCGCCGGGACAGGGGTTAATTCACCCCTCCACTTT
D: TRBD1; V: TRBV2; size: once; J: TRBJ1-2; CDR3: CASSNFDRERIGYTF; DNA: TGTGCCAGCAGTAATTTCGACAGGGAGAGAATCGGCTACACCTTC
D: -; V: TRBV7-6; size: few; J: TRBJ1-2; CDR3: CASSLDPTTNYGYTF; DNA: TGTGCCAGCAGCTTAGACCCGACAACTAACTATGGCTACACCTTC
D: TRBD1; V: TRBV29-1; size: few; J: TRBJ1-2; CDR3: CSAGSGQGANGYTF; DNA: TGCAGCGCCGGATCTGGACAGGGGGCGAATGGCTACACCTTC
D: TRBD1; V: TRBV7-9; size: -; J: TRBJ1-5; CDR3: CASSSSGQGAHQPQHF; DNA: TGTGCCAGCAGCTCTTCGGGACAGGGGGCTCATCAGCCCCAGCATTTT
D: -; V: TRBV5-1; size: -; J: TRBJ2-7; CDR3: CASSRGVASEQYF; DNA: TGCGCCAGCAGCCGTGGAGTAGCAAGCGAGCAGTACTTC
D: TRBD1; V: TRBV5-6; size: -; J: TRBJ2-2; CDR3: CASSSGTVNTGELFF; DNA: TGTGCCAGCAGCTCCGGGACAGTAAACACCGGGGAGCTGTTTTTT
D: -; V: TRBV12-5; size: -; J: TRBJ2-1; CDR3: CASGLVRVAGAAYNEQFF; DNA: TGTGCTAGTGGTTTGGTACGGGTCGCGGGGGCGGCCTACAATGAGCAGTTCTTC
D: TRBD2; V: TRBV6-6; size: few; J: TRBJ2-5; CDR3: CASNRGGLMETQYF; DNA: TGTGCCAGCAACCGGGGGGGCCTGATGGAGACCCAGTACTTC
D: -; V: TRBV30; size: -; J: TRBJ1-2; CDR3: CAWSNGYGYTF; DNA: TGTGCCTGGAGCAATGGCTATGGCTACACCTTC
D: -; V: TRBV30; size: -; J: TRBJ2-3; CDR3: CAWRQAATDTQYF; DNA: TGTGCCTGGAGGCAAGCGGCCACAGATACGCAGTATTTT
D: -; V: TRBV2; size: -; J: TRBJ2-7; CDR3: CASSPLGPFGYEQYF; DNA: TGTGCCAGCAGTCCCCTTGGGCCCTTTGGCTACGAGCAGTACTTC
D: -; V: TRBV11-2; size: -; J: TRBJ2-1; CDR3: CASSLAGGNEQFF; DNA: TGTGCCAGCAGCTTGGCGGGCGGCAATGAGCAGTTCTTC
D: -; V: TRBV6-5; size: -; J: TRBJ2-5; CDR3: CASSRTRGETQYF; DNA: TGTGCCAGCAGCCGGACACGAGGAGAGACCCAGTACTTC
D: -; V: TRBV5-6; size: once; J: TRBJ2-2; CDR3: CASSSQEGGELFF; DNA: TGTGCCAGCAGCTCTCAAGAGGGTGGGGAGCTGTTTTTT
D: -; V: TRBV29-1; size: few; J: TRBJ1-2; CDR3: CSVGGSSYGYTF; DNA: TGCAGCGTTGGTGGTAGCAGTTATGGCTACACCTTC
D: -; V: TRBV6-4; size: -; J: TRBJ1-5; CDR3: CATSRGVWARGAKNQPQHF; DNA: TGTGCCACCTCCCGCGGGGTTTGGGCTCGAGGCGCGAAGAATCAGCCCCAGCATTTT
D: -; V: TRBV2; size: few; J: TRBJ2-1; CDR3: CASSEVTTSEQFF; DNA: TGTGCCAGCAGTGAAGTCACAACTAGTGAGCAGTTCTTC
D: TRBD1; V: TRBV4-3; size: -; J: TRBJ1-3; CDR3: CASSQVDRSSGNTIYF; DNA: TGCGCCAGCAGCCAAGTGGACAGGAGCTCTGGAAACACCATATATTTT
D: -; V: TRBV29-1; size: few; J: TRBJ2-3; CDR3: CSVGGDFADTQYF; DNA: TGCAGCGTTGGAGGGGACTTTGCAGATACGCAGTATTTT
D: -; V: TRBV29-1; size: -; J: TRBJ2-1; CDR3: CSVEDFVGSRHEQFF; DNA: TGCAGCGTTGAAGATTTTGTGGGTTCTAGGCATGAGCAGTTCTTC
D: -; V: TRBV10-3; size: -; J: TRBJ1-1; CDR3: CAISGQLNTEAFF; DNA: TGTGCCATCAGTGGACAGCTGAACACTGAAGCTTTCTTT
D: -; V: TRBV14; size: few; J: TRBJ2-5; CDR3: CASDQETQYF; DNA: TGTGCCAGCGACCAGGAGACCCAGTACTTC
D: TRBD1; V: TRBV29-1; size: -; J: TRBJ1-4; CDR3: CSVTGTAEKLFF; DNA: TGCAGCGTAACCGGGACAGCTGAAAAACTGTTTTTT
D: TRBD1; V: TRBV5-1; size: -; J: TRBJ1-6; CDR3: CASGPTSGQGNSPLHF; DNA: TGCGCCAGCGGCCCGACCTCGGGACAGGGTAATTCACCCCTCCACTTT
D: -; V: TRBV2; size: few; J: TRBJ2-1; CDR3: CASRLGGVMGDEQFF; DNA: TGTGCCAGCAGACTTGGCGGAGTGATGGGGGATGAGCAGTTCTTC
D: -; V: TRBV9; size: -; J: TRBJ2-1; CDR3: CASSVGAYSYNEQFF; DNA: TGTGCCAGCAGCGTAGGCGCGTACTCCTACAATGAGCAGTTCTTC
D: -; V: TRBV15; size: -; J: TRBJ2-6; CDR3: CATSRVGGRGMPLSGANVLTF; DNA: TGTGCCACCAGCAGAGTGGGGGGCAGGGGTATGCCCCTCTCTGGGGCCAACGTCCTGACTTTC
D: -; V: TRBV13; size: -; J: TRBJ2-3; CDR3: CASSFGLGGDTQYF; DNA: TGTGCCAGCAGCTTCGGGCTCGGGGGAGATACGCAGTATTTT
D: TRBD2; V: TRBV6-5; size: -; J: TRBJ2-5; CDR3: CASNGGGAWEETQYF; DNA: TGTGCCAGCAACGGCGGGGGGGCTTGGGAAGAGACCCAGTACTTC
D: TRBD2; V: TRBV7-9; size: -; J: TRBJ2-7; CDR3: CASSSITSGGYEQYF; DNA: TGTGCCAGCAGCTCAATAACTAGCGGGGGGTACGAGCAGTACTTC
D: -; V: TRBV4-3; size: few; J: TRBJ2-5; CDR3: CASSQNMALRETQYF; DNA: TGCGCCAGCAGCCAAAATATGGCCTTGAGGGAGACCCAGTACTTC
D: -; V: TRBV30; size: -; J: TRBJ2-1; CDR3: CAWTGGPGNEQFF; DNA: TGTGCCTGGACCGGGGGGCCAGGCAATGAGCAGTTCTTC
D: -; V: TRBV9; size: once; J: TRBJ1-4; CDR3: CASSVGPGSAEKLFF; DNA: TGTGCCAGCAGCGTAGGTCCAGGGAGTGCTGAAAAACTGTTTTTT
D: -; V: TRBV4-1; size: -; J: TRBJ2-5; CDR3: CASSLGETQYF; DNA: TGCGCCAGCAGCCTCGGGGAGACCCAGTACTTC
D: -; V: TRBV5-1; size: -; J: TRBJ1-1; CDR3: CASSLEGYETEAFF; DNA: TGCGCCAGTAGCTTGGAAGGGTACGAAACTGAAGCTTTCTTT
D: -; V: TRBV2; size: -; J: TRBJ2-5; CDR3: CASSRGAWQETQYF; DNA: TGTGCCAGCAGTCGGGGGGCTTGGCAAGAGACCCAGTACTTC
D: TRBD2; V: TRBV30; size: few; J: TRBJ2-7; CDR3: CAWSPFGTRSTYEQYF; DNA: TGTGCCTGGAGTCCTTTCGGGACTAGATCCACCTACGAGCAGTACTTC
D: -; V: TRBV5-6; size: -; J: TRBJ1-5; CDR3: CASSLRASAQHF; DNA: TGTGCCAGCAGCTTACGGGCTTCGGCCCAGCATTTT
D: -; V: TRBV15; size: -; J: TRBJ2-5; CDR3: CATSRDGRRETQYF; DNA: TGTGCCACCAGCAGAGATGGGCGTCGAGAGACCCAGTACTTC
D: -; V: TRBV7-2; size: -; J: TRBJ1-4; CDR3: CASSLGGAANEKLFF; DNA: TGTGCCAGCAGCTTAGGGGGCGCGGCTAATGAAAAACTGTTTTTT
D: TRBD1; V: TRBV7-9; size: -; J: TRBJ2-7; CDR3: CASSPHGQGSYEQYF; DNA: TGTGCCAGCAGCCCCCACGGACAGGGCAGCTACGAGCAGTACTTC
D: -; V: TRBV5-4; size: -; J: TRBJ2-7; CDR3: CASSLAGSHEQYF; DNA: TGTGCCAGCAGCTTGGCTGGGTCTCACGAGCAGTACTTC
D: -; V: TRBV20-1; size: -; J: TRBJ2-4; CDR3: CSVAKNIQYF; DNA: TGCAGTGTTGCCAAAAACATTCAGTACTTC
D: -; V: TRBV10-3; size: once; J: TRBJ1-6; CDR3: CAISEGRNRGYSPLHF; DNA: TGTGCCATCAGTGAGGGGCGGAATAGGGGTTATTCACCCCTCCACTTT
D: TRBD1; V: TRBV29-1; size: -; J: TRBJ2-2; CDR3: CSGGQGTGELFF; DNA: TGCAGCGGCGGACAGGGGACCGGGGAGCTGTTTTTT
D: -; V: TRBV15; size: -; J: TRBJ2-3; CDR3: CATSDGGDTQYF; DNA: TGTGCCACCAGCGACGGGGGAGATACGCAGTATTTT
D: -; V: TRBV2; size: few; J: TRBJ1-4; CDR3: CASSLIATNEKLFF; DNA: TGTGCCAGCAGCCTAATTGCAACTAATGAAAAACTGTTTTTT
D: -; V: TRBV18; size: -; J: TRBJ1-2; CDR3: CASSPVQALRSGYTF; DNA: TGTGCCAGCTCACCAGTCCAGGCCCTAAGATCGGGCTACACCTTC
D: -; V: TRBV7-2; size: few; J: TRBJ1-2; CDR3: CASSRPQYGYTF; DNA: TGTGCCAGCAGCCGCCCACAGTATGGCTACACCTTC